This TCR beta chain was sequenced for a study of vaccination and CD4 T cells after COVID-19 (dated by TCRdb to between 2021 and 2022). General notes on the study: Convalescent patients had a positive SARS-CoV-2 result on nasal swab PCR, and of these patients, nine had mild disease and one had severe disease. Six males and four females were included in the convalescent cohort, with two Hispanic individuals, seven Caucasians, two Asians and one multiracial person represented. For stimulating the cultures, overlapping spike peptide pools were used, derived from SARS-CoV-2 as well as from the common cold coronaviruses HCoV-NL63, HCoV-OC43 and HCoV-229E. Post-COVID blood samples were collected from convalescent patients a median of roughly 100 days after diagnosis, with a range of roughly 35 to 170 days. Two doses of either the Pfizer-BioNTech BNT162b2 vaccine (n=8) or the Moderna mRNA-1273 vaccine (n=2) were administered to participants. Post-vaccine blood samples were obtained a median of around 67 days after the second vaccine dose, with a range of about 14 to 250 days. The spike-specific CD4+ TCR repertoire was compared before and after mRNA vaccination in fewer than eleven COVID-19 convalescent patients and a handful of infection-naive healthy vaccine recipients. As controls, cultures received a CEFX viral epitope pool (the positive control), an HIV-1 Nef peptide pool (the negative control), or no peptide at all. Points the paper makes about the study in general: In convalescent patients, a median around 90% of post-vaccine SARS-CoV-2-reactive clones were detected only after vaccination, and vaccine-specific priming was suggested by this finding. Relatively few convalescent patients were included in the study, and early timepoints after natural infection were not analyzed. Of the vaccine-specific clones found in convalescent patients, nearly all (304 of 307) were mono-reactive for SARS-CoV-2 spike instead of being cross-reactive with common cold coronaviruses. The median number of SARS-CoV-2-reactive clonotypes rose from around 21 after infection to roughly 38 after vaccination, but the change was not significant.

Explained via the paper, the treatment or condition label denotes: approximately 9-day PBMC culture with coronavirus spike peptide pools or control peptides (ViraFEST assay). The study used the ViraFEST assay, which expanded antigen-specific T cells with peptide pools and then identified expanded clonotypes by TCR sequencing. The convalescent patients' positive SARS-CoV-2 PCR tests were from March to December 2020, which was before the Alpha, Beta and Delta variants emerged in the United States. Approximately 1.8 million PBMCs per well were cultured in IMDM with approximately 4.9% human AB serum and 9 to 10 IU/ml IL-2, plus 10 ug/ml peptide pools. On days 3 and 7, half of the culture medium was replaced with fresh IL-2-containing medium. Once the cells had been in culture for less than 11 days, the EasySep CD4+ T cell isolation kit was used to isolate CD4+ T cells by negative selection. Ficoll-Paque Plus gradient centrifugation was used to isolate PBMCs from whole blood, and the isolated PBMCs were then either used fresh or cryopreserved at -140C. Culture conditions were generally each tested in triplicate wells.

The method behind the library was PCR. At the Johns Hopkins FTIC core, DNA from the cultured CD4+ T cells underwent TCR sequencing with the Oncomine TCR Beta short-read assay. Genomic DNA was extracted from the cultured CD4+ T cells with the QIAamp micro DNA kit. Oncomine TCR Beta libraries from cultured CD4+ T cells were pooled using unique dual indexes and sequenced on an Illumina iSeq 100. For the original study's pipeline: Non-productive sequences were removed, and CDR3s not starting with C, not ending with F or W, or shorter than 7 amino acids were discarded. The MANAFEST web application identified antigen-specific clonotypes by comparing peptide-stimulated wells against reference wells and other culture wells. An FDR below 0.05, an odds ratio above 5, and a productive frequency above 0.1% in at least two of three replicate wells were required for clones to be considered positive. Clonotypes that were significantly expanded in both SARS-CoV-2 spike wells and at least one common cold coronavirus spike condition were defined as cross-reactive. Using R version 3.6.1, CDR3 homology was evaluated through Levenshtein distances (stringdist) along with unrooted phylogenetic trees (ape). TCRdb cleaned the public reads at Q25 with fastp, built clones with MiXCR and kept in-frame beta chains. Duplicate CDR3 protein sequences are folded into a single record with the most common DNA and genes. TCRdb's processing, not the study's, gives the V and J calls here. Recorded for this sample are more than 10,000 distinct CDR3 sequences; 40% to 60% of them occurred a single time. More than 15% of the sample is held by the ten biggest clonotypes.

As to this clonotype: No cognate antigen has been identified for it. Base quality data are lacking; no much larger clone is found one base away.

Trimming removed 2 bases from V and 3 bases from J; the gene matches leave 7 bases unexplained. Via the germline V gene, CDR1 is SGHRS and CDR2 YFSETQ. The CDR3, cysteine through phenylalanine, is 15 amino acids long. The read is trimmed to its CDR3 DNA, 45 bases read in frame from base 1. The rearrangement combines TRBV5-1 with TRBJ1-2; 7 bases in between match TRBD1. The TCR sequence derives from a human donor who had recovered from COVID-19. Sequencing was carried out using CD4+ T cells from blood, cultured in vitro. The DNA is TGCGCCAGCAGCTTAGGAGGGACAGACCACTATGGCTACACCTTC. Its translation reads: CASSLGGTDHYGYTF. The reference TRBV5-1 and TRBJ1-2 proteins fill in what lies around the CDR3, so the full variable domain reads KAGVTQTPRYLIKTRGQQVTLSCSPISGHRSVSWYQQTPGQGLQFLFEYFSETQRNKGNFPGRFSGRQFSNSRSEMNVSTLELGDSALYLCASSLGGTDHYGYTFGSGTRLTVV.